Shown below are 19 T cell receptor beta chains from a single sample sequenced in a study of shared clonotypes between healthy human individuals. The repertoire was sequenced with immunoSEQ multiplex PCR; TCRdb's copy has only in-frame clones and lacks some. The sample has roughly 2,000,000 clones, 80% to 95% seen once; the top ten hold approximately 1.6%. Naive CD8 cells, CD45RO-negative and positively selected for CCR7, excluded terminally differentiated effector memory CD45RA+ cells. The sequenced sample consisted of naive CD8+ T cells from PBMCs. The source is a man aged 18 to 30 in good health. Some clones in this sample may be carry-over from other donors' samples.

This clone was recorded once. A junction end diverges from the germline sequence, so it may reflect a read error. V and J are TRBV7-2 and TRBJ2-7; weak D call: TRBD2 (5 bases). Germline-derived CDR1 and CDR2 are SGHTA and FQGNSA. The CDR3 is 12 amino acids. This chain's CDR3 is CASRLANYEQYF. DNA for the CDR3: TGTGCCAGCAGGTTAGCGAACTACGAGCAGTACTTC.

The gene calls are TRBV7-9 and TRBJ2-7; D may be TRBD1 (6 bases). V lost 5 bases to trimming and J lost 4 bases, with 15 bases between them. CDR3 length equals 14 residues. Germline lookup yields CDR1 SEHNR and CDR2 FQNEAQ (reference sequence). CDR3 DNA: TGTGCCAGCAGCGGATCAGGGGATACTTACGAGCAGTACTTC. Translating it yields CASSGSGDTYEQYF.

V usage is TRBV5-6 and J usage is TRBJ1-5; 7 nucleotides line up with TRBD1. V was pared by 4 bases and J by 6 bases, with 7 bases of the junction left unmatched. From germline, CDR1 is SGHDT and CDR2 YYEEEE. The CDR3 spans 14 residues. The CDR3 coding sequence is TGTGCCAGCAGCACCGACAGGGTTGGTCAGCCCCAGCATTTT. Its translation is CASSTDRVGQPQHF. The complete variable domain, with remaining parts taken from reference TRBV5-6 and TRBJ1-5, reads DAGVTQSPTHLIKTRGQQVTLRCSPKSGHDTVSWYQQALGQGPQFIFQYYEEEERQRGNFPDRFSGHQFPNYSSELNVNALLLGDSALYLCASSTDRVGQPQHFGDGTRLSIL.

The chain has TRBV7-6 and TRBJ2-2; 9 bases agree with TRBD2. This CDR3 has 17 residues. Germline CDR1 SGHVS, CDR2 FNYEAQ. V was pared by 6 bases and J by 0 bases, with 8 bases of the junction left unmatched. Here the CDR3 DNA reads TGTGCCAGCAGTCGGACTAGCGAGAGACCGAACACCGGGGAGCTGTTTTTT. It translates to CASSRTSERPNTGELFF.

This clone occurred once. The rearrangement links TRBV6-1 to TRBJ2-7; D not resolved. Germline lookup yields CDR1 MNHNS and CDR2 SASEGT. V was cut by 1 base and J by 2 bases, with 12 bases left in between. This CDR3 region has 15 residues. Here the CDR3 DNA reads TGTGCCAGCAGTGAAGGAGGACCCCCCACCTACGAGCAGTACTTC. It yields the protein CASSEGGPPTYEQYF.

This chain joins TRBV6-5 and TRBJ2-1, with D unresolved. The germline CDR1 and CDR2 sequences are MNHEY and SVGAGI. The CDR3 loop spans 16 amino acids. V lost 0 bases and J 4 bases, leaving 13 bases between the germline ends. The CDR3 is CASSYSFAVRYNEQFF. The CDR3 DNA is TGTGCCAGCAGTTACTCGTTTGCAGTTCGGTACAATGAGCAGTTCTTC.

The CDR3 region is CASSTRTGREQYF. In nucleotides, the CDR3 is TGTGCCAGCAGCACGCGAACGGGTAGGGAGCAGTACTTC. The chain has TRBV5-4 and TRBJ2-7; D gene ambiguous. Germline values: CDR1 SGHNT, CDR2 YYREEE (reference sequence). V lost 4 bases to trimming and J lost 7 bases, with 15 bases between them. The CDR3 is 13 residues long. The full variable domain, with the rest looked up from reference TRBV5-4 and TRBJ2-7, is ETGVTQSPTHLIKTRGQQVTLRCSSQSGHNTVSWYQQALGQGPQFIFQYYREEENGRGNFPPRFSGLQFPNYSSELNVNALELDDSALYLCASSTRTGREQYFGPGTRLTVT.

The chain uses TRBV7-9 and TRBJ2-7, with 8 bases matching TRBD2. This CDR3 has 14 residues. Germline V lookup: CDR1 SEHNR, CDR2 FQNEAQ (reference sequence). Trimming took 5 bases from V and 2 from J; bases not matched to a gene: 5. In nucleotides, the CDR3 is TGTGCCAGCAGCAAAGAGCGGGAGCCCTACGAGCAGTACTTC. It translates to CASSKEREPYEQYF.

V and J are TRBV6-1 and TRBJ2-1, with unresolved D. Trimming removed 3 bases at V and 2 bases at J, with 14 bases between. The germline V gene encodes CDR1 MNHNS and CDR2 SASEGT. The CDR3 loop spans 16 amino acids. CDR3 sequence reads: CASSESYFTPYNEQFF. The CDR3 nucleotides are TGTGCCAGCAGTGAGTCCTACTTCACCCCCTACAATGAGCAGTTCTTC.

This rearrangement joins TRBV19 to TRBJ2-2; 10 nucleotides line up with TRBD2. The germline V gene encodes CDR1 LNHDA and CDR2 SQIVND (reference sequence). Trimming cost V 6 bases and J 0 bases; bases outside gene matches: 7. This CDR3 is built from 17 residues. CDR3 amino acids: CASSDPGLAANTGELFF. In nucleotides, the CDR3 is TGTGCCAGTAGCGACCCAGGACTAGCGGCGAACACCGGGGAGCTGTTTTTT.

As regards this clone: This same CDR3 is encoded by further DNA sequences in the sample. CDR3 nucleotide sequence: TGTGCCAGCAGTTTCCGTCCAGATACGCAGTATTTT. It encodes CASSFRPDTQYF. The rearrangement joins TRBV27 to TRBJ2-3; D gene ambiguous. Germline V gene sequence: CDR1 MNHEY, CDR2 SMNVEV (reference sequence). This CDR3 is 12 amino acids long. V gave up 3 bases and J gave up 4 bases, with 5 bases separating them.

The J gene is TRBJ1-1, the V gene TRBV7-3; D is ambiguous. Per the germline V gene, CDR1 is SGHTA and CDR2 is FQGTGA. The CDR3 spans 12 residues. V was shortened by 6 bases and J by 1 base, with 6 bases between the two germline ends. The CDR3 sequence: CASREGNTEAFF. The CDR3 DNA is TGTGCCAGCAGGGAAGGGAACACTGAAGCTTTCTTT.

The chain recombines TRBV7-9 with TRBJ2-3, with a tentative D call TRBD1 (6 bases). CDR1 and CDR2 (germline): SEHNR, FQNEAQ (reference sequence). Trimming removed 1 base at V and 2 bases at J, with 10 bases between. The CDR3 has 15 amino acids. CDR3 region: CASSLGRGFTDTQYF. CDR3 nucleotides: TGTGCCAGCAGCTTAGGCAGGGGCTTCACAGATACGCAGTATTTT.

V usage is TRBV2 and J usage is TRBJ2-5; D might be TRBD1 or TRBD2, each matching 6 bases. In germline, CDR1 is SNHLY, CDR2 FYNNEI. V was shortened by 0 bases and J by 5 bases, with 13 bases between the two germline ends. The CDR3 is made up of 15 amino acids. The CDR3 reads CASSEALGGWETQYF. For the CDR3, the DNA is TGTGCCAGCAGTGAAGCTTTGGGGGGCTGGGAGACCCAGTACTTC.

This chain links TRBV19 with TRBJ1-5; maybe TRBD1 (5 bases). Germline V CDR1 and CDR2: LNHDA, SQIVND (reference sequence). The CDR3 is 18 amino acids. Trimming stripped 4 bases from V and 0 bases from J, with 19 bases between. DNA of the CDR3: TGTGCCAGTAGTACCTGGAACCGGGACGGCAGTAGCAATCAGCCCCAGCATTTT. Encoded protein: CASSTWNRDGSSNQPQHF.

The rearrangement uses TRBV4-1 and TRBJ2-7; TRBD2 matches at 7 bases. Trimming took 4 bases from V and 7 from J; bases not matched to a gene: 16. The CDR3 is 16 amino acids. Germline CDR1 and CDR2: MGHRA and YSYEKL. CDR3 in amino acids: CASSRGPAGDTGEQYF. In DNA form, the CDR3 reads TGCGCCAGCAGCCGGGGCCCGGCGGGAGATACGGGGGAGCAGTACTTC.

The V and J genes are TRBV19 and TRBJ2-2; 12 bases agree with TRBD2. Germline values: CDR1 LNHDA, CDR2 SQIVND (reference sequence). The CDR3 sequence is 18 residues long. The ends lost 6 bases at V and 5 bases at J; junction bases unmatched: 13. In DNA form, the CDR3 reads TGTGCCAGTAGGCCCCGACTAGCGGGAGAGAATGGGACCGGGGAGCTGTTTTTT. Protein product: CASRPRLAGENGTGELFF.

The chain uses TRBV4-2 and TRBJ2-7; D is uncertain. The CDR3 spans 12 residues. V was trimmed by 0 bases and J by 5 bases, leaving 5 bases between them. Germline V CDR1 and CDR2: LGHNA, YNFKEQ. The CDR3 loop is CASSQDSDEQYF. CDR3 in DNA: TGTGCCAGCAGCCAAGATTCAGACGAGCAGTACTTC.

V and J are TRBV4-1 and TRBJ1-1; D remains ambiguous. This CDR3 comprises 14 residues. The V end was cut by 0 bases, the J end by 7 bases, with 12 bases between. Per the germline V gene, CDR1 is MGHRA and CDR2 is YSYEKL. CDR3 sequence (DNA): TGCGCCAGCAGCCAAGAGAAGGCCCTACTTGAAGCTTTCTTT. Protein sequence: CASSQEKALLEAFF.